Each of the 25 T cell receptor beta chains below was sequenced from the same sample in a study of T-cell reconstitution after alpha-beta-depleted transplantation in children. Unique molecular identifiers were used to barcode this TCRbeta library. MiXCR was run by TCRdb on the PCR reads, yielding one entry per CDR3 protein. The sample contains some 250,000 distinct CDR3 sequences, around 12% of which appear only once. The sample was PBMCs from the stem cell graft donor, taken from the stem cell graft. The receptors derive from a human donor who donated a stem cell graft to a child with acute lymphoblastic leukemia.

This clonotype was seen repeatedly, ten times or more. The CDR3: CASSLWDRARDEQFF. CDR3 nucleotide sequence: TGTGCCAGCAGCTTGTGGGACCGGGCACGGGATGAGCAGTTCTTC. This chain connects TRBV5-6 to TRBJ2-1, with D possibly being TRBD1 or TRBD2 (5 bases each). Germline lookup yields CDR1 SGHDT and CDR2 YYEEEE. The germline V and J ends were trimmed by 1 base and 8 bases, with 16 bases remaining between them. This CDR3 has 15 residues. The complete variable domain, with remaining parts taken from reference TRBV5-6 and TRBJ2-1, reads DAGVTQSPTHLIKTRGQQVTLRCSPKSGHDTVSWYQQALGQGPQFIFQYYEEEERQRGNFPDRFSGHQFPNYSSELNVNALLLGDSALYLCASSLWDRARDEQFFGPGTRLTVL.

This clonotype was seen many times. The V gene is TRBV7-3, the J gene TRBJ2-3, with no clear D. Trimming cost V 5 bases and J 2 bases, with 11 bases left between them. The germline V gene has CDR1 SGHTA and CDR2 FQGTGA. This CDR3 has 14 residues. The CDR3 nucleotides read TGTGCCAGCAGCCTCAGGTTACCCACAGATACGCAGTATTTT. As protein: CASSLRLPTDTQYF.

This clonotype has ten or more counts. The CDR3 spells CASSRSGQGFYEQYF. The CDR3 DNA reads TGTGCCAGCAGTCGCTCCGGACAGGGGTTCTACGAGCAGTACTTC. The chain has TRBV4-2 and TRBJ2-7; 9 bases line up with TRBD1. Germline trimming cut 6 bases from V and 3 bases from J; bases unmatched to any gene: 9. In germline, CDR1 is LGHNA, CDR2 YNFKEQ. The CDR3 is made up of 15 amino acids.

The sample holds many counts of this clonotype. The chain recombines TRBV5-6 with TRBJ2-5; 10 bases map to TRBD1. The CDR3 extends over 15 amino acids. V dropped 1 base and J dropped 4; count of bases not matched to a gene: 4. Germline values: CDR1 SGHDT, CDR2 YYEEEE. This chain's CDR3 is CASSLNRDRGETQYF. The CDR3 nucleotides read TGTGCCAGCAGCTTGAACCGGGACAGGGGAGAGACCCAGTACTTC.

The chain joins TRBV15 to TRBJ2-1, with TRBD1 matching over 8 bases. The CDR3 spans 14 residues. The V gene's germline CDR1 is LNHNV and CDR2 YYDKDF (reference sequence). The V segment lost 3 bases and the J segment 7 bases; nucleotides outside the gene matches: 5. CDR3 nucleotide sequence: TGTGCCACCAGCAGCCGGGACAGGCGGAATGAGCAGTTCTTC. It translates to CATSSRDRRNEQFF.

This clonotype was picked up many times. V and J are TRBV18 and TRBJ1-1; D unclear. The CDR3 runs to 13 residues. V gave up 2 bases and J gave up 4 bases, with 8 bases separating them. Germline CDR1 KGHSH, CDR2 LQKENI. The CDR3 sequence is CASSPGAGTEAFF. The CDR3 DNA follows: TGTGCCAGCTCACCAGGTGCAGGCACTGAAGCTTTCTTT.

The chain couples TRBV14 to TRBJ2-7; 8 bases map to TRBD2. The CDR3 totals 13 residues. Germline CDR1 is SGHDN and CDR2 is FVKESK. V lost 1 base and J lost 6; bases outside the gene matches: 2. The CDR3 bases are TGTGCCAGCAGCCAAGTCGGGGGGGTCGAGCAGTACTTC. Its translation is CASSQVGGVEQYF.

This clonotype occurred many times. The V and J genes are TRBV12-3 or TRBV12-4 and TRBJ1-1; perhaps TRBD1 as D (6 bases). The CDR3 runs to 14 residues. The V end was cut by 6 bases, the J end by 4 bases, with 15 bases between. This chain's CDR3 is CASSLAGGGTEAFF. The DNA for the CDR3 is TGTGCCAGCAGCTTGGCAGGAGGGGGCACTGAAGCTTTCTTT.

At least ten counts were recorded for this clonotype. J is TRBJ1-1 and V is TRBV10-3; 9 bases agree with TRBD1. The CDR3 sequence is 17 residues long. From germline, CDR1 is ENHRY and CDR2 SYGVKD. V was pared by 5 bases and J by 1 base, with 11 bases of the junction left unmatched. CDR3: CAISPALPGQGNTEAFF. The CDR3 DNA sequence: TGTGCCATCAGTCCAGCTCTTCCGGGACAGGGGAACACTGAAGCTTTCTTT.

This clonotype was found many times. The CDR3 reads CSARDRDSSYNEQFF. Written as DNA, the CDR3 is TGCAGTGCTAGAGATCGGGACAGTTCCTACAATGAGCAGTTCTTC. The chain is built from TRBV20-1 and TRBJ2-1; the match to TRBD1 covers 7 bases. The germline gives CDR1 DFQATT, CDR2 SNEGSKA (reference sequence). V was pared by 0 bases and J by 1 base, with 3 bases of the junction left unmatched. The CDR3 runs to 15 residues.

The sample holds one count of this clonotype. V gene TRBV5-4 combines with J gene TRBJ2-2; 9 bases are shared with TRBD1. This CDR3 has 16 residues. After removal of 0 bases from V and 2 bases from J, the junction contained 2 bases not matched to a gene. CDR1 and CDR2 from the germline V gene are SGHNT and YYREEE (reference sequence). The CDR3 here is CASSLVGQGNTGELFF. The CDR3 coding sequence is TGTGCCAGCAGCTTGGTGGGACAGGGAAACACCGGGGAGCTGTTTTTT.

On this clonotype: This may be a read error: a much more frequent sequence differs by one nucleotide. The conserved phenylalanine or tryptophan is not found at the CDR3 terminus, so this likely reflects a read error. This chain connects TRBV20-1 to TRBJ2-5; the match to TRBD2 covers 8 bases. CDR1 DFQATT and CDR2 SNEGSKA come from the germline V gene (reference sequence). This CDR3 is built from 16 residues. J lost 2 bases, V lost 0 bases, and 8 bases had no gene match. The chain's CDR3 is CSARDGGVAGQETQYL. In DNA, the CDR3 is TGCAGTGCTAGAGATGGGGGGGTAGCGGGGCAAGAGACCCAGTACCTC.

This clonotype showed up many times. This chain uses TRBV6-5 with TRBJ2-7; 7 bases fit TRBD1. CDR1 and CDR2 (germline): MNHEY, SVGAGI. The CDR3 loop spans 14 amino acids. Trimming at V came to 4 bases and at J to 1 base, leaving 4 bases not matched to a gene. This chain's CDR3 is CASSFATGSYEQYF. The CDR3 coding sequence is TGTGCCAGCAGTTTCGCGACAGGGTCCTACGAGCAGTACTTC.

This clonotype was found many times. The J gene is TRBJ1-1, the V gene TRBV12-3 or TRBV12-4; maybe TRBD1 (5 bases). V gave up 5 bases and J gave up 2 bases, with 15 bases separating them. This CDR3 contains 15 residues. Here the CDR3 DNA reads TGTGCCAGCAGTCTTAATTCAGGGCGCAACACTGAAGCTTTCTTT. It specifies CASSLNSGRNTEAFF.

This clonotype was picked up many times. J is TRBJ1-1 and V is TRBV5-5, with 8 bases identical to TRBD1. Germline V gene sequence: CDR1 SGHKS, CDR2 YYEKEE (reference sequence). The V segment lost 3 bases and the J segment 0 bases; nucleotides outside the gene matches: 10. The CDR3 covers 17 residues. The CDR3 coding sequence is TGTGCCAGCAGCTCCGTGACAGGGGCTGTTATGAACACTGAAGCTTTCTTT. It yields the protein CASSSVTGAVMNTEAFF.

As to this clonotype: One end of the junction is discordant with germline, which a read error may explain. The genes are TRBV25-1 and TRBJ2-4; the D call may be TRBD1 or TRBD2 (5 bases each). The CDR3 is 15 amino acids. CDR1 is MGHDK and CDR2 is SYGVNS in the germline V gene. The CDR3 DNA reads TGTGCCAGCAGTGAGAACAGGCGGGCCAAAAACAGTCAGTACTTC. It translates to CASSENRRAKNSQYF.

This clonotype was detected only a few times. The chain employs TRBV2 and TRBJ1-2; 7 bases fit TRBD1. CDR3 size: 14 residues. Germline assignment: CDR1 SNHLY and CDR2 FYNNEI. After removal of 4 bases from V and 8 bases from J, the junction contained 10 bases not matched to a gene. CDR3 region: CASSVSTGDGGYTF. CDR3 nucleotides: TGTGCCAGCAGTGTCTCAACAGGGGACGGGGGCTACACCTTC.

This clonotype was observed at least ten times. This rearrangement joins TRBV10-3 to TRBJ2-1, with D perhaps matching TRBD1 (6 bases). Trimming shortened V by 4 bases and J by 4 bases, and 11 bases separated the two germline ends. The CDR3 extends over 14 amino acids. Germline V gene data show CDR1 as ENHRY and CDR2 as SYGVKD. The CDR3 region is CAISGTASYNEQFF. As DNA, the CDR3 is TGTGCCATCAGTGGGACAGCAAGTTACAATGAGCAGTTCTTC.

This clonotype came up many times. The rearrangement links TRBV12-3 or TRBV12-4 to TRBJ1-3; D unresolved. The CDR3 length is 12 residues. V was shortened by 6 bases and J by 4 bases, with 7 bases between the two germline ends. The CDR3 nucleotides read TGTGCCAGCAGAATGGGAGGAAACACCATATATTTT. Protein product: CASRMGGNTIYF.

This clonotype occurred many times. V and J are TRBV20-1 and TRBJ2-7, with D uncertain. CDR1 is DFQATT, CDR2 SNEGSKA, per germline (reference sequence). The germline V and J ends were trimmed by 0 bases and 7 bases, with 7 bases remaining between them. The CDR3 covers 11 residues. The DNA for the CDR3 is TGCAGTGCTAGAGATCTAGGAGAGCAGTACTTC. This gives the protein CSARDLGEQYF.

The rearrangement uses TRBV7-9 and TRBJ1-1; perhaps TRBD1 as D (5 bases). Trimming took off 5 bases at V and 4 bases at J, with 8 bases between the two ends. The CDR3 is 12 amino acids. Germline CDR1 reads SEHNR; CDR2 reads FQNEAQ (reference sequence). DNA for the CDR3: TGTGCCAGCAGCAAAGGGGTCACTGAAGCTTTCTTT. Its protein product is CASSKGVTEAFF.

At least ten counts were recorded for this clonotype. This chain's CDR3 is CASSLGSRDTQYF. CDR3 bases: TGTGCCAGCAGTTTAGGATCGAGAGATACGCAGTATTTT. The rearrangement links TRBV27 to TRBJ2-3; D remains unclear. The CDR3 totals 13 residues. Trimming pared 2 bases from V and 5 bases from J, leaving 8 bases between. Germline values: CDR1 MNHEY, CDR2 SMNVEV (reference sequence).

At least ten counts were recorded for this clonotype. This chain connects TRBV7-9 to TRBJ1-6; no definite D call. This CDR3 region has 14 residues. Germline lookup yields CDR1 SEHNR and CDR2 FQNEAQ (reference sequence). The ends were cut back, 1 base at V and 7 bases at J, with 8 bases in the middle. The CDR3 DNA follows: TGTGCCAGCAGCTTAGTTGGAGGCAATTCACCCCTCCACTTT. This codes for CASSLVGGNSPLHF.

This clonotype appeared a few times. The chain is built from TRBV6-2 or TRBV6-3 and TRBJ2-2, with no clear D. The CDR3 is made up of 14 amino acids. Germline V gene sequence: CDR1 MNHEY, CDR2 SVGEGT. Trimming pared 2 bases from V and 4 bases from J, leaving 8 bases between. The chain's CDR3 is CASSYLRSTGELFF. CDR3 nucleotide sequence: TGTGCCAGCAGTTACCTGCGTAGCACCGGGGAGCTGTTTTTT.

This clonotype was picked up many times. V usage is TRBV20-1 and J usage is TRBJ2-7; D unresolved. Germline V gene sequence: CDR1 DFQATT, CDR2 SNEGSKA (reference sequence). Deletions cut 0 bases from V and 7 bases from J, with 22 bases between. CDR3 length: 16 residues. CDR3 sequence reads: CSARDTPTSYSGEQYF. DNA for the CDR3: TGCAGTGCTAGAGATACCCCGACCTCCTATTCCGGGGAGCAGTACTTC.